The rows below give T cell receptor beta chains drawn from one sample of a study of PD-1 blockade in classical Hodgkin lymphoma. Only in-frame clones appear in the TCRdb table, and some are missing; sequencing was by immunoSEQ multiplex PCR. The sample lists tens of thousands of clones, about 84% occurring once. Sequencing was performed on peripheral blood mononuclear cells (PBMCs), taken at baseline. These receptors were taken from a human donor with classical Hodgkin lymphoma. CDR3s include the opening cysteine and the closing phenylalanine or tryptophan. A D gene is named only where the DNA matches it firmly. Some rows mark clone size as missing; the rest say once, few, many or name a class of expanded clone.

.	few	TRBV14	TRBJ2-3	CASSQGQLEGTDTQYF	TGTGCCAGCAGCCAAGGACAGCTCGAGGGCACAGATACGCAGTATTTT
.	.	TRBV20-1	TRBJ1-1	CSVRAAEAFF	TGCAGTGTTAGGGCGGCTGAAGCTTTCTTT
TRBD2	.	TRBV11-3	TRBJ2-1	CASSLDLGLAGIAGYNEQFF	TGTGCCAGCAGCTTAGATCTCGGACTAGCGGGAATAGCTGGCTACAATGAGCAGTTCTTC
TRBD1	.	TRBV11-3	TRBJ2-2	CASSLEGTANTGELFF	TGTGCCAGCAGCTTAGAAGGGACAGCGAACACCGGGGAGCTGTTTTTT
.	.	TRBV7-2	TRBJ1-5	CASSLFPSQPQHF	TGTGCCAGCAGCTTATTTCCTAGTCAGCCCCAGCATTTT
.	once	TRBV21-1	TRBJ1-2	CASSKEAGGDYGYTF	TGTGCCAGCAGCAAAGAGGCAGGGGGGGACTATGGCTACACCTTC
TRBD2	.	TRBV14	TRBJ2-1	CASSQDKLALYNEQFF	TGTGCCAGCAGCCAAGATAAACTAGCGCTATACAATGAGCAGTTCTTC
.	.	TRBV18	TRBJ1-1	CASSPQRDMNTEAFF	TGTGCCAGCTCACCACAAAGGGACATGAACACTGAAGCTTTCTTT
TRBD2	.	TRBV7-3	TRBJ2-2	CASSLPPQTSGGITGELFF	TGTGCCAGCAGCTTACCTCCCCAGACTAGCGGGGGGATCACCGGGGAGCTGTTTTTT
TRBD2	.	TRBV4-1	TRBJ2-5	CASSHPGLGEETQYF	TGCGCCAGCAGCCACCCGGGACTAGGTGAAGAGACCCAGTACTTC
.	.	TRBV5-8	TRBJ2-1	CASSLGPSYNEQFF	TGTGCCAGCAGCTTGGGGCCCTCCTACAATGAGCAGTTCTTC
.	.	TRBV5-6	TRBJ2-3	CASSLGPQGYTDTQYF	TGTGCCAGCAGCTTGGGCCCCCAGGGTTACACAGATACGCAGTATTTT
.	.	TRBV4-2	TRBJ2-5	CASSQERTAQETQYF	TGTGCCAGCAGCCAAGAACGGACAGCCCAAGAGACCCAGTACTTC
TRBD2	.	TRBV7-2	TRBJ2-2	CASRPRGSSTGELFF	TGTGCCAGCCGTCCCCGCGGGAGTTCTACCGGGGAGCTGTTTTTT
.	once	TRBV19	TRBJ2-5	CASSGYGTQYF	TGTGCCAGTAGTGGATACGGGACCCAGTACTTC
TRBD2	.	TRBV25-1	TRBJ2-1	CASSEASGTNEQFF	TGTGCCAGCAGTGAGGCTAGCGGGACCAATGAGCAGTTCTTC
.	.	TRBV11-3	TRBJ1-2	CASSLTGAWGYTF	TGTGCCAGCAGCTTAACAGGAGCGTGGGGCTACACCTTC
.	.	TRBV10-3	TRBJ2-2	CASNRALNTGELFF	TGTGCCAGCAACAGGGCCTTGAACACCGGGGAGCTGTTTTTT
.	.	TRBV15	TRBJ2-3	CATSSVGRTDTQYF	TGTGCCACCAGCAGCGTGGGGCGCACAGATACGCAGTATTTT
TRBD2	.	TRBV19	TRBJ2-7	CASRLQGTSVYEQYF	TGTGCCAGTAGGCTACAAGGGACTAGCGTGTACGAGCAGTACTTC
.	.	TRBV27	TRBJ1-5	CASRSTGQPQHF	TGTGCCAGCAGATCGACTGGTCAGCCCCAGCATTTT
TRBD2	.	TRBV5-6	TRBJ2-1	CASSLGAGGPNEQFF	TGTGCCAGCAGCTTAGGAGCGGGAGGGCCCAATGAGCAGTTCTTC
.	once	TRBV5-6	TRBJ1-1	CASSLTPLGSEDTEAFF	TGTGCCAGCAGCTTGACACCTTTAGGATCGGAGGACACTGAAGCTTTCTTT
.	once	TRBV6-1	TRBJ2-3	CASSGGLATYTDTQYF	TGTGCCAGCAGTGGCGGACTTGCGACGTACACAGATACGCAGTATTTT
.	once	TRBV5-4	TRBJ2-2	CASSLGGGTGELFF	TGTGCCAGCAGCTTGGGGGGAGGCACCGGGGAGCTGTTTTTT
.	.	TRBV7-8	TRBJ1-1	CASSPFRGGKRTEAFF	TGTGCCAGCAGCCCCTTTAGGGGTGGGAAGCGCACTGAAGCTTTCTTT
TRBD1	.	TRBV25-1	TRBJ2-7	CASSESISRTGTPYEQYF	TGTGCCAGCAGTGAATCTATTTCTCGGACAGGCACACCCTACGAGCAGTACTTC
.	few	TRBV19	TRBJ2-7	CASSTRWGEQYF	TGTGCCAGTAGTACGAGGTGGGGTGAGCAGTACTTC
TRBD2	.	TRBV18	TRBJ2-2	CASSPLGTRIGELFF	TGTGCCAGCTCACCTCTCGGGACTAGGATCGGGGAGCTGTTTTTT
.	.	TRBV14	TRBJ2-1	CASSSTSGSYNEQFF	TGTGCCAGCAGCTCGACGAGCGGCTCCTACAATGAGCAGTTCTTC
.	.	TRBV5-1	TRBJ1-2	CASSFTGGGYTF	TGCGCCAGCAGCTTTACAGGCGGTGGCTACACCTTC
.	.	TRBV18	TRBJ1-1	CASSVVGDTEAFF	TGTGCCAGCTCTGTCGTCGGTGACACTGAAGCTTTCTTT
TRBD1	.	TRBV5-4	TRBJ2-1	CASSSRQGLTYNEQFF	TGTGCCAGCAGCTCCAGACAGGGTCTGACCTACAATGAGCAGTTCTTC
.	.	TRBV20-1	TRBJ1-1	CSVKGSFF	TGCAGTGTCAAGGGGTCTTTCTTT
.	.	TRBV6-6	TRBJ2-3	CASKITSTDTQYF	TGTGCCAGCAAAATTACTAGCACAGATACGCAGTATTTT
.	.	TRBV18	TRBJ1-3	CASSFRRDIRGNTIYF	TGTGCCAGCTCCTTTCGAAGGGATATCCGTGGAAACACCATATATTTT
.	once	TRBV6-1	TRBJ2-5	CASRIIETQYF	TGTGCCAGTCGAATTATTGAGACCCAGTACTTC
.	few	TRBV25-1	TRBJ1-1	CASSERTLGAFF	TGTGCCAGCAGTGAGAGGACCTTGGGAGCTTTCTTT
.	.	TRBV10-3	TRBJ2-7	CAISDRSGSYEQYF	TGTGCCATCAGTGATAGAAGCGGTTCCTACGAGCAGTACTTC
.	.	TRBV6-5	TRBJ1-1	CASTSWAMNTEAFF	TGTGCCAGCACCTCTTGGGCGATGAACACTGAAGCTTTCTTT
TRBD1	.	TRBV9	TRBJ2-6	CASSDPRQGPSGANVLTF	TGTGCCAGCAGCGACCCTCGACAGGGGCCGTCTGGGGCCAACGTCCTGACTTTC
.	.	TRBV27	TRBJ1-1	CASSLMGHVAEAFF	TGTGCCAGCAGTTTAATGGGACATGTCGCTGAAGCTTTCTTT
.	once	TRBV4-3	TRBJ2-4	CASSQGIGYKNIQYF	TGCGCCAGCAGCCAAGGTATAGGCTACAAAAACATTCAGTACTTC